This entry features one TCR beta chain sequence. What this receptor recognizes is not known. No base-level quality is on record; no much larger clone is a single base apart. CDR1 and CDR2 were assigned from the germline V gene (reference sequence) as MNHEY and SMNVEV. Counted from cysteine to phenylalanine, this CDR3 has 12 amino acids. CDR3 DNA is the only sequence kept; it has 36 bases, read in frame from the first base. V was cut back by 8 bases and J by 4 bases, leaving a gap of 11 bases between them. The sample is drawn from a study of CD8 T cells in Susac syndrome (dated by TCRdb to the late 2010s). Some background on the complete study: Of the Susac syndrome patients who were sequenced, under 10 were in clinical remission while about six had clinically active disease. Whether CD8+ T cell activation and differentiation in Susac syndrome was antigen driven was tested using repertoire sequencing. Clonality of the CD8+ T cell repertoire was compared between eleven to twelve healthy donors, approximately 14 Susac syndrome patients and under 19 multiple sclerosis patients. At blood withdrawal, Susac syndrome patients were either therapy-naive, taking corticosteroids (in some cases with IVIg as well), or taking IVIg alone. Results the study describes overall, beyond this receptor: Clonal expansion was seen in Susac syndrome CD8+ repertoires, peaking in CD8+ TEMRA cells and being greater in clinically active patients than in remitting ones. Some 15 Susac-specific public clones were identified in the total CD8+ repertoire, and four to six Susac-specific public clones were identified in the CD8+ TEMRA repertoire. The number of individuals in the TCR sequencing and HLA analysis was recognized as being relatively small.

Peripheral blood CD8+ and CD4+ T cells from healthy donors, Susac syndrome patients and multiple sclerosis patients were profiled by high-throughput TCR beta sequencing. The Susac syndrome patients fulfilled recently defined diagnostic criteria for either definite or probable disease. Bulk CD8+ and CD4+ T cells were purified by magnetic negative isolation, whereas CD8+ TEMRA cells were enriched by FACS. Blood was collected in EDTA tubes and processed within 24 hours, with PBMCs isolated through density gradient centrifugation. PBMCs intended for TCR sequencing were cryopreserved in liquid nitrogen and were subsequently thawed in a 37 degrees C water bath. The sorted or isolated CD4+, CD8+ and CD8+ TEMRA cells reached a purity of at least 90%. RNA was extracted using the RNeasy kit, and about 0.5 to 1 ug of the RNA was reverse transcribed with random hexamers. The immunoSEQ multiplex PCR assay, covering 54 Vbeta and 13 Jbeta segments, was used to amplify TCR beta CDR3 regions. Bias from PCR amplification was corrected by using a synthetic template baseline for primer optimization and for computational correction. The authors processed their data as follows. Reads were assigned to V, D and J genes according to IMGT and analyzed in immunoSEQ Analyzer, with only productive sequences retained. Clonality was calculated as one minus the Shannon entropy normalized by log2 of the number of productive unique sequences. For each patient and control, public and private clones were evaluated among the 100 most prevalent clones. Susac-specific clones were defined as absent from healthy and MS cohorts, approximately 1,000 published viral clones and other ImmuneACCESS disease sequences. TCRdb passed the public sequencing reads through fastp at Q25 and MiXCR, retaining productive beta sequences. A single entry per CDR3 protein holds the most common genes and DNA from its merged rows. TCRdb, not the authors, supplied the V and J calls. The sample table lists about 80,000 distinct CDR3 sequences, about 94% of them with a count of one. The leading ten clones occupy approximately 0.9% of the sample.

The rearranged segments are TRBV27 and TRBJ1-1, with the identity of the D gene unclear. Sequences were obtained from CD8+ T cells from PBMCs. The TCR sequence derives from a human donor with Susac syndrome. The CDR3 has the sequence CASGMRGTEAFF. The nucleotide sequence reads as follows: TGTGCCAGCGGGATGCGGGGCACTGAAGCTTTCTTT.